The rows below give T cell receptor beta chains drawn from one sample of a study of PD-1 blockade in classical Hodgkin lymphoma. The table came from immunoSEQ multiplex PCR; TCRdb's copy has only in-frame clones and leaves some out. Found here are tens of thousands of clones, 71% of them singletons; the top ten hold approximately 17%. Source: peripheral blood mononuclear cells (PBMCs), taken at baseline. The receptor set was obtained from a human donor with classical Hodgkin lymphoma. The conserved cysteine and the conserved F or W are not part of the CDR3 here.

J gene: TRBJ1-5
V gene: TRBV19
CDR3 length: 15
CDR3 protein: ASSAGTGAYSNQPQH

J gene: TRBJ2-3
V gene: TRBV13
CDR3 length: 13
CDR3 protein: ASSTQTGNADTQY

J gene: TRBJ1-3
V gene: TRBV4-1
CDR3 length: 13
CDR3 protein: ASSGRGESGNTIY

J gene: TRBJ2-1
V gene: TRBV9
CDR3 length: 12
CDR3 protein: ASSVRVVGGEQF

J gene: TRBJ2-4
V gene: TRBV7-9
CDR3 length: 11
CDR3 protein: ASSSGTVGIQY

J gene: TRBJ1-1
V gene: TRBV7-9
CDR3 length: 14
CDR3 protein: ASSFGTGGMNTEAF

J gene: TRBJ1-4
V gene: TRBV6-6
CDR3 length: 11
CDR3 protein: ASSYSISEKLF

J gene: TRBJ2-1
V gene: TRBV29-1
CDR3 length: 12
CDR3 protein: SVHGRMGKDEQF

J gene: TRBJ1-2
V gene: TRBV19
CDR3 length: 13
CDR3 protein: ASSWQGMLGYGYT

J gene: TRBJ1-4
V gene: TRBV5-1
CDR3 length: 11
CDR3 protein: ASSSVGEEKLF

J gene: TRBJ1-1
V gene: TRBV5-4
CDR3 length: 12
CDR3 protein: ASTPGTGKTEAF

J gene: TRBJ1-5
V gene: TRBV7-3
CDR3 length: 14
CDR3 protein: ASSLNSGTLHQPQH

J gene: TRBJ2-3
V gene: TRBV10-3
CDR3 length: 15
CDR3 protein: AISRDRKVSSTDTQY

J gene: TRBJ2-1
V gene: TRBV30
CDR3 length: 12
CDR3 protein: AWSWDTNYNEQF